Listed below are T cell receptor beta chains from one sample, sequenced in a study of blood T cell repertoires in COVID-19. Data came from immunoSEQ multiplex PCR; TCRdb stores just in-frame clones and leaves some out. The top ten hold about 3.8% of the sample, which has 150,000 to 170,000 clones, roughly 72% seen once. Sequencing was performed on peripheral blood. These TCRs come from a woman older than 75 with acute or convalescent COVID-19. Each CDR3 is given with its conserved first and last residue. A D gene is named only where the DNA matches it firmly. Rows may omit the clone size; those that give it use once, few, many or a size class.

DNA: TGTGCCAGCAGCCGGGGGCAGGGCGGGAACACTGAAGCTTTCTTT
CDR3: CASSRGQGGNTEAFF
J: TRBJ1-1
V: TRBV3-1/TRBV3-2
D: .
size: few

DNA: TGTGCCAGCAGCCAAGCGGAACCTTCCCTAGCGGGACCGCACGAGCAGTACTTC
CDR3: CASSQAEPSLAGPHEQYF
J: TRBJ2-7
V: TRBV14
D: TRBD2
size: .

DNA: TGTGCCAGCAGACCGGACAGCTCTGGGGCCAACGTCCTGACTTTC
CDR3: CASRPDSSGANVLTF
J: TRBJ2-6
V: TRBV6-6
D: .
size: .

DNA: TGCGCCAGCAGCAAGACAGGTTTAAATAATTCACCCCTCCACTTT
CDR3: CASSKTGLNNSPLHF
J: TRBJ1-6
V: TRBV5-1
D: .
size: .

DNA: TGTGCCAGCTCACCGCCCGGGACAGGGAGCTCAGATACGCAGTATTTT
CDR3: CASSPPGTGSSDTQYF
J: TRBJ2-3
V: TRBV18
D: TRBD1
size: .

DNA: TGTGCCAGCAGCTTAAATTCCGGCGGGAACGGGGTTCTGGACGAGCAGTACTTC
CDR3: CASSLNSGGNGVLDEQYF
J: TRBJ2-7
V: TRBV13
D: .
size: .

DNA: TGTGCCAGCAGCTTAGATACAGGGAACGAGCAGTACTTC
CDR3: CASSLDTGNEQYF
J: TRBJ2-7
V: TRBV7-9
D: .
size: .

DNA: TGTGCCTGCGAAAGCGGAGATACGCAGTATTTT
CDR3: CACESGDTQYF
J: TRBJ2-3
V: TRBV30
D: .
size: .

DNA: TGTGCCAGTAGTACCCCCTCAACTCCCTACGAGCAGTACTTC
CDR3: CASSTPSTPYEQYF
J: TRBJ2-7
V: TRBV19
D: .
size: .

DNA: TGTGCCAGCAGCTTAAACAGGGGGCCTGAAGCTTTCTTT
CDR3: CASSLNRGPEAFF
J: TRBJ1-1
V: TRBV11-2
D: TRBD1
size: .

DNA: TGTGCCTGGGCGACAGGCGATAACTATGGCTACACCTTC
CDR3: CAWATGDNYGYTF
J: TRBJ1-2
V: TRBV30
D: .
size: .

DNA: TGTGCCTGGAGTAGAGACTGGCAGGGGAGTTATGGCTACACCTTC
CDR3: CAWSRDWQGSYGYTF
J: TRBJ1-2
V: TRBV30
D: .
size: .

DNA: TGTGCCAGCAGCTTTGCCCTAGCGGGAGCCGGAGATACGCAGTATTTT
CDR3: CASSFALAGAGDTQYF
J: TRBJ2-3
V: TRBV11-2
D: TRBD2
size: .

DNA: TGTGCCAGCAGCCAGAGACAGGTTTTCTACGAGCAGTACTTC
CDR3: CASSQRQVFYEQYF
J: TRBJ2-7
V: TRBV14
D: .
size: few

DNA: TGTGCCAGCAGTGAACAGGGGGTTGATAACACTGAAGCTTTCTTT
CDR3: CASSEQGVDNTEAFF
J: TRBJ1-1
V: TRBV2
D: TRBD1
size: .

DNA: TGCGCCAGCAGCCAAGAGCGGGAAGGGGAAAAACTGTTTTTT
CDR3: CASSQEREGEKLFF
J: TRBJ1-4
V: TRBV4-3
D: .
size: .

DNA: TGTGCCTGGAGTGGACAGGGATACTACCTGGCGAATTCACCCCTCCACTTT
CDR3: CAWSGQGYYLANSPLHF
J: TRBJ1-6
V: TRBV30
D: TRBD1
size: .

DNA: TGTGCCAGCAGGCATGGGACAGGCCCCACAGATACGCAGTATTTT
CDR3: CASRHGTGPTDTQYF
J: TRBJ2-3
V: TRBV25-1
D: TRBD1
size: .

DNA: TGTGCCAGCAGCCAAGCCGCAACTAATGAAAAACTGTTTTTT
CDR3: CASSQAATNEKLFF
J: TRBJ1-4
V: TRBV4-2
D: .
size: .

DNA: TGTGCCAGTAGTATAGAACACAGCACAGATACGCAGTATTTT
CDR3: CASSIEHSTDTQYF
J: TRBJ2-3
V: TRBV19
D: .
size: .

DNA: TGTGCCACCAGCAGAGCCCGGGACAGGAGGGGACCTAATGAAAAACTGTTTTTT
CDR3: CATSRARDRRGPNEKLFF
J: TRBJ1-4
V: TRBV15
D: TRBD1
size: .

DNA: TGTGCCATCAGTACGACAGGGGGCAAGGGTCAGCCCCAGCATTTT
CDR3: CAISTTGGKGQPQHF
J: TRBJ1-5
V: TRBV10-3
D: TRBD1
size: .

DNA: TGTGCCAGCCTAAACTGGGACACGATGACTCAGCCCCAGCATTTT
CDR3: CASLNWDTMTQPQHF
J: TRBJ1-5
V: TRBV6-5
D: .
size: .

DNA: TGTGCCAGCAGCCCGGGGACAGGGGGCACTGAAGCTTTCTTT
CDR3: CASSPGTGGTEAFF
J: TRBJ1-1
V: TRBV6-5
D: TRBD1
size: .

DNA: TGTGCCACTAGCTCCGGGTGGGGAGATAATTCACCCCTCCACTTT
CDR3: CATSSGWGDNSPLHF
J: TRBJ1-6
V: TRBV6-5
D: .
size: .

DNA: TGTGCCAGCAGCTTAGGAGGGCTTGGAAACACCATATATTTT
CDR3: CASSLGGLGNTIYF
J: TRBJ1-3
V: TRBV7-3
D: .
size: few

DNA: TGTGCCAGCAGTCTTCGCGGGACTGAAGCTTTCTTT
CDR3: CASSLRGTEAFF
J: TRBJ1-1
V: TRBV3-1/TRBV3-2
D: .
size: .

DNA: TGTGCTAGTGGTTTATGGCAGTCTGAAGCTTTCTTT
CDR3: CASGLWQSEAFF
J: TRBJ1-1
V: TRBV12-5
D: .
size: .

DNA: TGTGCCAGTGGATCTAGCGGGAGTTGGAATGAGCAGTTCTTC
CDR3: CASGSSGSWNEQFF
J: TRBJ2-1
V: TRBV19
D: TRBD2
size: few

DNA: TGTGCCGTTAGACAGGGATGGGGCTACACCTTC
CDR3: CAVRQGWGYTF
J: TRBJ1-2
V: TRBV6-5
D: TRBD1
size: .

DNA: TGCGCCAGCAGCCAGCAGGGTGGGGTTATCAACTATGGCTACACCTTC
CDR3: CASSQQGGVINYGYTF
J: TRBJ1-2
V: TRBV4-3
D: .
size: few

DNA: TGTGCCAGCAACAACGGACAGGGGATTAACTATGGCTACACCTTC
CDR3: CASNNGQGINYGYTF
J: TRBJ1-2
V: TRBV2
D: TRBD1
size: .

DNA: TGTGCCACCAGCCAGGGGGCGGCAACTAATGAAAAACTGTTTTTT
CDR3: CATSQGAATNEKLFF
J: TRBJ1-4
V: TRBV15
D: TRBD1
size: .

DNA: TGTGCCAGCAGTACACAGGGTGCAGATACGCAGTATTTT
CDR3: CASSTQGADTQYF
J: TRBJ2-3
V: TRBV6-5
D: .
size: .

DNA: TGTGCCTGGAGTGTGGGGAGTGGAAACACCATATATTTT
CDR3: CAWSVGSGNTIYF
J: TRBJ1-3
V: TRBV30
D: .
size: .

DNA: TGTGCCAGCAGCTCCACGCCGGGAGCAGGGATGGATGAAAAACTGTTTTTT
CDR3: CASSSTPGAGMDEKLFF
J: TRBJ1-4
V: TRBV5-6
D: .
size: .

DNA: TGTGCCAGCAGTGGGAAACCGGGACAGGTAAACTCCTACGAGCAGTACTTC
CDR3: CASSGKPGQVNSYEQYF
J: TRBJ2-7
V: TRBV25-1
D: TRBD1
size: .

DNA: TGCGCCAGCAGTGAGTCTCCGCAGGTTAGCACAGATACGCAGTATTTT
CDR3: CASSESPQVSTDTQYF
J: TRBJ2-3
V: TRBV10-1
D: .
size: once

DNA: TGTGCCAGTAGTATCCCGGGACTGACCTTGTTTACCTTC
CDR3: CASSIPGLTLFTF
J: TRBJ1-2
V: TRBV19
D: .
size: .

DNA: TGTGCCAGCAGCCCTAGAGGAGGCTACGGAAACACCATATATTTT
CDR3: CASSPRGGYGNTIYF
J: TRBJ1-3
V: TRBV7-8
D: .
size: .

DNA: TGTGCCAGCAGCCCCCAGGGGACACAACCCCAGCATTTT
CDR3: CASSPQGTQPQHF
J: TRBJ1-5
V: TRBV7-2
D: .
size: .

DNA: TGTGCCAGCAGTTACTCGGGGCAGGGTAACGAAAAACTGTTTTTT
CDR3: CASSYSGQGNEKLFF
J: TRBJ1-4
V: TRBV6-6
D: .
size: .

DNA: TGTGCCAGCCATAGCGGGAGGGCCGAGTACGAGCAGTACTTC
CDR3: CASHSGRAEYEQYF
J: TRBJ2-7
V: TRBV2
D: TRBD2
size: .

DNA: TGTGCCAGCAGTATTTCCGATGGGGCCGTGGCTTTCTTT
CDR3: CASSISDGAVAFF
J: TRBJ1-1
V: TRBV6-6
D: .
size: .

DNA: TGTGCCAGCAGCTTGGCCGGGGGACAGAATTCACCCCTCCACTTT
CDR3: CASSLAGGQNSPLHF
J: TRBJ1-6
V: TRBV5-8
D: TRBD1
size: once

DNA: TGTGCCTGGAGTGTAGGGGAAAATCAGCCCCAGCATTTT
CDR3: CAWSVGENQPQHF
J: TRBJ1-5
V: TRBV30
D: .
size: .

DNA: TGTGCCAGCAGCCAAGAAGGGAAGAGCGGGACTTACGAGCAGTACTTC
CDR3: CASSQEGKSGTYEQYF
J: TRBJ2-7
V: TRBV3-1/TRBV3-2
D: TRBD2
size: .

DNA: TGCAGCGTGCAACTGTTGTACACTGAAGCTTTCTTT
CDR3: CSVQLLYTEAFF
J: TRBJ1-1
V: TRBV29-1
D: .
size: .

DNA: TGTGCCAGCAGGCCCGGGACAACGAACACCGGGGAGCTGTTTTTT
CDR3: CASRPGTTNTGELFF
J: TRBJ2-2
V: TRBV2
D: .
size: .

DNA: TGTGCCTGGAGCGGGAGTGGTGAGACCCAGTACTTC
CDR3: CAWSGSGETQYF
J: TRBJ2-5
V: TRBV30
D: .
size: .

DNA: TGTGCCAGCAGCCATGGACAGGTGAACACTGAAGCTTTCTTT
CDR3: CASSHGQVNTEAFF
J: TRBJ1-1
V: TRBV3-1/TRBV3-2
D: TRBD1
size: once

DNA: TGTGCCAGCAGCCAAGACCACCATAACAGGAACACTGAAGCTTTCTTT
CDR3: CASSQDHHNRNTEAFF
J: TRBJ1-1
V: TRBV4-2
D: .
size: .